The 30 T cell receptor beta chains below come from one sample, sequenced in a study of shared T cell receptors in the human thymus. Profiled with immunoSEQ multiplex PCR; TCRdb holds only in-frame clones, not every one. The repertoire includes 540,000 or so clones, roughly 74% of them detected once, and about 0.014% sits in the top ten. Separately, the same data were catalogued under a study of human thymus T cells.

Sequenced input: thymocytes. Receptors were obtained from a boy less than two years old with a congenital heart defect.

The CDR3 DNA follows: TGTGCCAGCAGTGAAGTTCGATACAGAAAAAGCTCCTACGAGCAGTACTTC. Its translation: CASSEVRYRKSSYEQYF. The chain uses TRBV6-1 and TRBJ2-7; D unresolved. V dropped 1 base and J dropped 0 bases, with 16 bases sitting between them. The germline V gene encodes CDR1 MNHNS and CDR2 SASEGT. This CDR3 is built from 17 residues.

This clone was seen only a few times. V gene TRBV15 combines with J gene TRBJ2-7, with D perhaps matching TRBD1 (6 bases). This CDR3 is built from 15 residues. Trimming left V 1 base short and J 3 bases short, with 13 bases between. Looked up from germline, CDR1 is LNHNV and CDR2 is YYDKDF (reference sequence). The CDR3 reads CATSRGYRVYYEQYF. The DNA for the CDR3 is TGTGCCACCAGCAGAGGCTACAGGGTTTACTACGAGCAGTACTTC.

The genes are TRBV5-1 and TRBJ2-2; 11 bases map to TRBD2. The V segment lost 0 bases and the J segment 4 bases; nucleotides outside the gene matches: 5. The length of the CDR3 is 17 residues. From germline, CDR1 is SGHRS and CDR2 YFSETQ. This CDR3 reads CASSLVATSGATGELFF. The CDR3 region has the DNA TGCGCCAGCAGCTTGGTAGCGACTAGCGGGGCCACCGGGGAGCTGTTTTTT. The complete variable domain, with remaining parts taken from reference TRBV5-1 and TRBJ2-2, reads KAGVTQTPRYLIKTRGQQVTLSCSPISGHRSVSWYQQTPGQGLQFLFEYFSETQRNKGNFPGRFSGRQFSNSRSEMNVSTLELGDSALYLCASSLVATSGATGELFFGEGSRLTVL.

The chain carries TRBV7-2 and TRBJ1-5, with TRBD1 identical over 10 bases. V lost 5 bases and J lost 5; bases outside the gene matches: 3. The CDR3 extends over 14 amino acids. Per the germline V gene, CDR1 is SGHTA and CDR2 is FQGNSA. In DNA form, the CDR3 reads TGTGCCAGCAGCCTCGGACAGGGGGATCAGCCCCAGCATTTT. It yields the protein CASSLGQGDQPQHF.

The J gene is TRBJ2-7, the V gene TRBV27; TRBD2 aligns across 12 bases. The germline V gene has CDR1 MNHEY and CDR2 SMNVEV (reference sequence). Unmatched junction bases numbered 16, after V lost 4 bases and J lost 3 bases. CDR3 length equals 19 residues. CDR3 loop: CASSSQMTSGGLVVYEQYF. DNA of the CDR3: TGTGCCAGCAGTTCCCAGATGACTAGCGGGGGCCTGGTGGTCTACGAGCAGTACTTC.

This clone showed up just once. The CDR3 DNA is TGTGCCAGCAGCCAAGATAGCGGGGGCCGCCCCTACGAGCAGTACTTC. It is translated as CASSQDSGGRPYEQYF. This rearrangement joins TRBV14 to TRBJ2-7, with 9 positions matching TRBD2. The CDR3 contains 16 residues. Germline V gene data show CDR1 as SGHDN and CDR2 as FVKESK. V lost 0 bases to trimming and J lost 2 bases; unmatched junction nucleotides: 5.

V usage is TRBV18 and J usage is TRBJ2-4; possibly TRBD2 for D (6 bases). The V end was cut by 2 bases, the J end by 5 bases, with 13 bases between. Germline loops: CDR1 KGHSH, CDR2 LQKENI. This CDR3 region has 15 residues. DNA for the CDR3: TGTGCCAGCTCACCATGGTCGGGAGAACAAAACATTCAGTACTTC. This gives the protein CASSPWSGEQNIQYF.

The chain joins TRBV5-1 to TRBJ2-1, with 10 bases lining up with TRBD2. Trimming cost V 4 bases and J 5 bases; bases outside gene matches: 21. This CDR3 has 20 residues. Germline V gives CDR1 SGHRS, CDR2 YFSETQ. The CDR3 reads CASSLGVAGGPPARDNEQFF. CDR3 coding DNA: TGCGCCAGCAGCCTAGGGGTAGCGGGAGGCCCGCCGGCTCGCGACAATGAGCAGTTCTTC.

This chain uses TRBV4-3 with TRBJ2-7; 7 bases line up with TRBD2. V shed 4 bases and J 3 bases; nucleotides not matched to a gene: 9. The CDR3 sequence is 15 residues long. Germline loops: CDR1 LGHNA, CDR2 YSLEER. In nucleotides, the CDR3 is TGCGCCAGCAGCCTCTTAGCGGGTCCCATCTACGAGCAGTACTTC. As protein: CASSLLAGPIYEQYF.

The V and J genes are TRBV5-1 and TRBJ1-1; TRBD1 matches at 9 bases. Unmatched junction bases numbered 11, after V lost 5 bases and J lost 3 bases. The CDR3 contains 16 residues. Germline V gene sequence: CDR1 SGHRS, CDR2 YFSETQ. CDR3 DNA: TGCGCCAGCAGGTCTGACAGGGGGGGGATAGACACTGAAGCTTTCTTT. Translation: CASRSDRGGIDTEAFF.

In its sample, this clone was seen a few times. The CDR3 coding sequence is TGCGCCAGCACCCCAGGGCTGGACAGGGGTGCAACTAATGAAAAACTGTTTTTT. It translates to CASTPGLDRGATNEKLFF. The V call is TRBV23-1, the J call TRBJ1-4; TRBD1 matches at 9 bases. TRBV23-1 belongs to the ORF category, with a function that is uncertain. This CDR3 comprises 18 residues. V was clipped by 7 bases and J by 0 bases; unmatched bases: 12.

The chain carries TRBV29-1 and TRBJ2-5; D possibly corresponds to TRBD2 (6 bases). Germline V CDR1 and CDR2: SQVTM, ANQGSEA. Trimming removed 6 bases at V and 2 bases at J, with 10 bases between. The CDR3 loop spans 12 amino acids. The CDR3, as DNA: TGCAGCGTAGCGGGTACTCAAGAGACCCAGTACTTC. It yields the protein CSVAGTQETQYF.

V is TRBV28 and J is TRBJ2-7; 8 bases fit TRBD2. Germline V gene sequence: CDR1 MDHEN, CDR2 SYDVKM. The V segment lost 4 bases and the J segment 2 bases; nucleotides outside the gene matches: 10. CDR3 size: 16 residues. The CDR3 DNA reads TGTGCCAGCAGTTCCCTACTAGCGGTTCCTCCCTACGAGCAGTACTTC. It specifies CASSSLLAVPPYEQYF.

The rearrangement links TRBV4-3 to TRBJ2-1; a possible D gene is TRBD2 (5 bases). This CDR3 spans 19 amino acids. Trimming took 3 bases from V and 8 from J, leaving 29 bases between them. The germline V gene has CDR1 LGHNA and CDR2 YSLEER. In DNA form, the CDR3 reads TGCGCCAGCAGCCATTGGCCAGCAGCCAAGATTCGGAGAGCGGATGAGCAGTTCTTC. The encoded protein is CASSHWPAAKIRRADEQFF.

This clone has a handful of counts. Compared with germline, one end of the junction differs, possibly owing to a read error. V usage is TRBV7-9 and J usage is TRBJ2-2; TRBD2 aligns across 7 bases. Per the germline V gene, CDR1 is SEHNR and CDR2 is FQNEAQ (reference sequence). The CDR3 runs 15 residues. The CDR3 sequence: CASGPGRENAGELFF. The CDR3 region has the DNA TGTGCCAGCGGCCCAGGGAGGGAGAACGCCGGGGAGCTGTTTTTT.

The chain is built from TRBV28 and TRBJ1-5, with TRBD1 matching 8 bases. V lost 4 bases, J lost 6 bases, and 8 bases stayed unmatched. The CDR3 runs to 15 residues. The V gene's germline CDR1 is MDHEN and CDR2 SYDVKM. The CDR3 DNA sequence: TGTGCCAGCAGTTACCGACAGGGGAGTAGTCAGCCCCAGCATTTT. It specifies CASSYRQGSSQPQHF.

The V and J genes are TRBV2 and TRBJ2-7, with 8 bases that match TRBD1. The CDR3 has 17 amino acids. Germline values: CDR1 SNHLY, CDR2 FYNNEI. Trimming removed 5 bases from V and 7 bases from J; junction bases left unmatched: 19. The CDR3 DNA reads TGTGCCAGCAGTACCCCCGGGCCCCCAGGACAGGGTGAAGAGCAGTACTTC. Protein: CASSTPGPPGQGEEQYF.

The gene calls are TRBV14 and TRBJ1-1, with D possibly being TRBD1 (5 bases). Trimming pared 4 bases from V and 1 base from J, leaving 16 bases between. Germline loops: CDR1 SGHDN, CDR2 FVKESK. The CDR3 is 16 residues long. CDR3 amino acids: CASSLTTDRRNTEAFF. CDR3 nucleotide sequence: TGTGCCAGCAGCCTTACTACCGACAGAAGGAACACTGAAGCTTTCTTT.

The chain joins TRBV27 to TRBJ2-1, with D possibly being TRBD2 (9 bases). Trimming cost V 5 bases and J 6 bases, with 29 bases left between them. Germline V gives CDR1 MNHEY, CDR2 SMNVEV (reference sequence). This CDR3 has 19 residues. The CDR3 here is CASSPSGQALAGGGNEQFF. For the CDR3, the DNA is TGTGCCAGCAGTCCCTCGGGACAGGCACTGGCGGGAGGGGGCAATGAGCAGTTCTTC.

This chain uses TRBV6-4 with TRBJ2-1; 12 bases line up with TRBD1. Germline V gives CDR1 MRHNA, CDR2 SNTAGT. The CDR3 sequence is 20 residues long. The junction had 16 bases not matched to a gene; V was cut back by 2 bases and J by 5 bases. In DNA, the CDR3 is TGTGCCAGCAGTGACGGGACAGGGGGCGCGGGGACCCCGCCTGACAATGAGCAGTTCTTC. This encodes CASSDGTGGAGTPPDNEQFF.

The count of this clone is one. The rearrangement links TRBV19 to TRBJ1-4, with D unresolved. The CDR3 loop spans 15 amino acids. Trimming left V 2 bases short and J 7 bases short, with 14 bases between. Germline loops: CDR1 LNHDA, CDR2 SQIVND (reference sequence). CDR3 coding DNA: TGTGCCAGTAGTATACAAAAGGGAGTCCTTGAAAAACTGTTTTTT. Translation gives CASSIQKGVLEKLFF.

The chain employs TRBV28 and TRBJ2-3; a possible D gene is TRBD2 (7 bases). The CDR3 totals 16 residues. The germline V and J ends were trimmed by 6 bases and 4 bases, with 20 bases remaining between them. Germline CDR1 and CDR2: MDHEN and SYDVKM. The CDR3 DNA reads TGTGCCAGCAGCCCAAGGGCCCAGGGGAGGGCAGATACGCAGTATTTT. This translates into CASSPRAQGRADTQYF.

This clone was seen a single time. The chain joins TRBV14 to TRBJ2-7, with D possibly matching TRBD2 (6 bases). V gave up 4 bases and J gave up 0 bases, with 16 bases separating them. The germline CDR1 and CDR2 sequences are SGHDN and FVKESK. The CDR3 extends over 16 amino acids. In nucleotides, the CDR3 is TGTGCCAGCAGCCCATTGGGGCAGGAGGGCTCCTACGAGCAGTACTTC. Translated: CASSPLGQEGSYEQYF.

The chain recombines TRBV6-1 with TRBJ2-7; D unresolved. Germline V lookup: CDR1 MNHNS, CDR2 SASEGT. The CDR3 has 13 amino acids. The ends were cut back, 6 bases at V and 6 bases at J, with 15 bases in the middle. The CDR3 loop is CASSRGLATEQYF. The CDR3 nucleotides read TGTGCCAGCAGCCGAGGCCTGGCCACCGAGCAGTACTTC.

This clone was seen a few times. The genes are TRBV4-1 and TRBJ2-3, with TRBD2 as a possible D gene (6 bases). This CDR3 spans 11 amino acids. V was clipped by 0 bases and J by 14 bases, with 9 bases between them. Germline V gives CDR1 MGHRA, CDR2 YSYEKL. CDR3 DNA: TGCGCCAGCAGCCAAGATGGAGGGTGGTATTTT. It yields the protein CASSQDGGWYF.

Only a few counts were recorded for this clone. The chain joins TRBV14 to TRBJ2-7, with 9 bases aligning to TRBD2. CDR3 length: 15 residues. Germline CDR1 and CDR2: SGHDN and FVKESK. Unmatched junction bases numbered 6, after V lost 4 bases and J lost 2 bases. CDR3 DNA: TGTGCCAGCAGCCTGGGGGCTAGCGGGACCTACGAGCAGTACTTC. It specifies CASSLGASGTYEQYF. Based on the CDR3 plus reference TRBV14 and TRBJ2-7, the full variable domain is EAGVTQFPSHSVIEKGQTVTLRCDPISGHDNLYWYRRVMGKEIKFLLHFVKESKQDESGMPNNRFLAERTGGTYSTLKVQPAELEDSGVYFCASSLGASGTYEQYFGPGTRLTVT.

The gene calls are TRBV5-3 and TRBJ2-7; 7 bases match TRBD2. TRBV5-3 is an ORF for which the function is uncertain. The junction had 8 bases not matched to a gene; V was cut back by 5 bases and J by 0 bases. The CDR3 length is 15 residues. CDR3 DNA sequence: TGTGCCAGAAGTCCTCCCGGGACTACCTCCTACGAGCAGTACTTC. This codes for CARSPPGTTSYEQYF.

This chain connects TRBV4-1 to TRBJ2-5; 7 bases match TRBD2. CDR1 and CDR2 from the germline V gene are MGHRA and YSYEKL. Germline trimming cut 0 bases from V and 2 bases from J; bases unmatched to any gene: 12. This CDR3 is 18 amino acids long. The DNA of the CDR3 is TGCGCCAGCAGCCAAGATAATCGGGGCGGGAGACTACAAGAGACCCAGTACTTC. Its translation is CASSQDNRGGRLQETQYF.

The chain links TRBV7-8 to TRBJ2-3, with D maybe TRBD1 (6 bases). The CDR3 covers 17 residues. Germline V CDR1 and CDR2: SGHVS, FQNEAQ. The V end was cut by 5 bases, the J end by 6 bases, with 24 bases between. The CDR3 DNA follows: TGTGCCAGCAGCCCTAATCCGAAACAGGGATCCCCGGATACGCAGTATTTT. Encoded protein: CASSPNPKQGSPDTQYF.

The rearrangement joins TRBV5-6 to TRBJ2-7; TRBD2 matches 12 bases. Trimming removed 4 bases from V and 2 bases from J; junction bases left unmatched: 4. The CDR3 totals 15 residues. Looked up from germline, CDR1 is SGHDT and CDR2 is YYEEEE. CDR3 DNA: TGTGCCAGCAGCGTTACTAGCGGGAGGACCTACGAGCAGTACTTC. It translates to CASSVTSGRTYEQYF.